Given below is one T cell receptor (beta chain) in context. Its antigen is unknown. Per-base qualities were not stored, and no clone one base away is much larger. The data originate from a study of tumor-infiltrating lymphocytes in primary liver carcinoma (dated by TCRdb to the late 2010s). Regarding the research as a whole: Surgical resection was performed in China between November 2015 and early 2016 on 5 or 6 patients with histopathologically diagnosed primary liver carcinoma. Of the five patients, three men and two women aged 30 to 69 years, four had hepatocellular carcinoma and one had combined HCC and intrahepatic cholangiocarcinoma. A total of some 35 specimens from 5 patients underwent TCRbeta repertoire sequencing, comprising 25 tumor regions, 5 adjacent noncancerous liver tissues and 5 peripheral blood samples. Samples yielded roughly 3.5 to 8 million productive TCRbeta reads; read depth did not differ significantly between tissue types. Across five regions of each liver tumor, along with adjacent normal tissue and blood, the study brought together TCRbeta repertoire sequencing, expression microarrays and whole-exome sequencing. Tumors of the five patients were stage T1-T3 N0M0 with maximum diameters of 4.2 to 10 cm. Reproducibility between technical replicate repertoires was high, with correlation coefficients above 0.98 and mean shared-clone rates roughly 0.91.

Inclusive of the bounding cysteine and phenylalanine, the CDR3 is 16 residues long. Of the read, only the CDR3 DNA is kept; its 48 bases are in frame from base 1. From the germline V gene (reference sequence), CDR1 is MNHEY and CDR2 is SMNVEV. Relative to germline, V is 1 base shorter and J is 2 bases shorter, with 9 bases between their ends. Study-wide findings and limitations: Because only the TCR beta chain was sequenced and unpaired alpha chains were not captured, true repertoire diversity is likely underestimated. With just 4 or 5 patients in the study, the authors point out that the findings should be validated in a larger study. Repertoire overlap was higher between tumor regions (mean roughly 35%) than tumor-adjacent (approximately 17%) or tumor-blood (roughly 14%) pairs, consistent with antigen-driven expansion. Comparison of CD4+ and CD8+ T cell repertoires was precluded by the use of bulk unsorted samples. A significantly larger repertoire fraction was made up by the top 250 clones in tumors than in blood (p = 0.039).

Blood RNA was extracted from unsorted whole blood with TRIzol reagent; germline DNA came from the DNeasy Blood & Tissue kit. Chronic HBV infection was present in the patients, and the patients were treatment-naive at sampling. Approximately 3.8 milliliters of peripheral blood were collected into K2EDTA tubes before surgery. TCRbeta-specific cDNA was reverse-transcribed from roughly 500 ng total RNA using a constant-region primer and ProtoScript II reverse transcriptase. Three nested multiplex PCR rounds, following a slightly modified ARM-PCR procedure, were used to build the TCRbeta libraries. Each of the first two PCR rounds ran for approximately 10 cycles and used multiplex TRBV1-TRBV30 forward primers together with a Cbeta reverse primer. A final 25-cycle PCR with Deep VentR polymerase added sample barcodes and Illumina adapters. Before sequencing, amplicons of 200-500 bp were purified from gel using a QIAquick gel extraction kit. The TCRbeta amplicons were sequenced with 250-bp paired-end reads on an Illumina HiSeq 2500. On the study's bioinformatics: Reads were quality-trimmed with Trimmomatic v0.33, and paired reads were merged with FLASH v1.2.11 to recover full CDR3 sequences. MiGEC v1.2.1b assigned V, D and J germline segments to the rearranged TCRbeta sequences. Clonotype statistics and Shannon-Wiener diversity indices were calculated with VDJtools v1.0.0. Except for diversity analysis, only each sample's 250 most abundant clonotypes were used in subsequent analyses to reduce sampling bias. The public reads were quality trimmed at Q25 with fastp and then assembled into clones with MiXCR by TCRdb, keeping productive beta chains. Rows are combined by CDR3 protein, so each entry shows the most common genes and DNA. TCRdb, rather than the study authors, made the V and J calls. The sample profile shows about 310,000 distinct CDR3 sequences; 50% to 60% of them were found once. 17% of the sample is taken by the ten largest.

This TCR derives from a woman in her 30s with primary liver carcinoma and hepatitis B virus infection. The sample comprised peripheral blood. The sequence joins TRBV27 to TRBJ2-6; the D gene remains uncertain. The DNA sequence is given as TGTGCCAGCAGTTTATATTGGGGTGCTGGGGCCAACGTCCTGACTTTC. The resulting protein is CASSLYWGAGANVLTF. Supplemented by the reference TRBV27 and TRBJ2-6 proteins around the CDR3, the complete variable domain is EAQVTQNPRYLITVTGKKLTVTCSQNMNHEYMSWYRQDPGLGLRQIYYSMNVEVTDKGDVPEGYKVSRKEKRNFPLILESPSPNQTSLYFCASSLYWGAGANVLTFGAGSRLTVL.